This TCR beta chain was recorded in a study of early T cells in non-severe SARS-CoV-2 infection. Turning to the study itself: Unsorted whole blood bulk RNA was sequenced, with unpaired chains.

Only a few counts were recorded for this clonotype. The germline V gene has CDR1 DFQATT and CDR2 SNEGSKA (reference sequence). CDR3 length: 14 amino acids. V dropped 3 bases and J dropped 2 bases, with 13 bases sitting between them. TCRdb called the 5' RACE reads again in MiXCR, with one record for every CDR3 protein. The sample has about 21,000 distinct CDR3 sequences; around 5% are singletons. This sequence originates from an adult who was a healthcare worker with PCR-confirmed SARS-CoV-2 infection or an uninfected control (not recorded which). The sequencing here drew on whole blood, taken at baseline. This chain links TRBV20-1 with TRBJ1-2; D gene unclear. The CDR3 is CSASPIEGNYGYTF. In nucleotides, the CDR3 is TGCAGTGCTAGCCCCATCGAGGGAAACTATGGCTACACCTTC.